This T cell receptor (beta chain) originates from a study of glioma-infiltrating T cells. The study's findings and limits: Shared blood CDR3 signature motifs marked patients with low tissue-blood divergence.

Comments on this clonotype: What it binds is not known. Since a much larger clone is just one base distant, this may be a read error.

Amplification of TCR alpha and beta CDR3 regions from RNA used iRepertoire nested multiplex PCR. TCRdb reprocessed the multiplex PCR reads via MiXCR and lists one record per CDR3 protein. The sample lists around 350,000 distinct CDR3 sequences, 41% occurring once. The CDR3 is 15 amino acids. The germline V gene encodes CDR1 DFQATT and CDR2 SNEGSKA (reference sequence). The chain couples TRBV20-1 to TRBJ2-2; TRBD2 might be the D (5 bases). The clonotype originates from a human donor with low-grade glioma or glioblastoma, undergoing nonglioma brain surgery, or in good health (not recorded which). Material for sequencing was glioma tissue, nonneoplastic brain tissue, or PBMCs (not recorded which). This CDR3 reads CSASLAGRNTGELVF. The CDR3 nucleotides read TGCAGTGCTAGTCTGGCGGGTAGGAACACCGGGGAGCTGGTTTTT.